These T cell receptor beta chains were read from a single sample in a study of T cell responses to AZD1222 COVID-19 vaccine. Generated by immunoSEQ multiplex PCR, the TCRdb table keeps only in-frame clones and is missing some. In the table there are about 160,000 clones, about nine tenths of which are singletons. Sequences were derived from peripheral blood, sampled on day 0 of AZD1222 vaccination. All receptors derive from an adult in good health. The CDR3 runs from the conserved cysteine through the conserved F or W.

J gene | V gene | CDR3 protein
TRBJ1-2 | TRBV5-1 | CASSPRGRFYGYTF
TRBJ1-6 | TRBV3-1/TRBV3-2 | CASSFGQGANSPLHF
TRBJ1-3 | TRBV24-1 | CATSEDSYTIYF
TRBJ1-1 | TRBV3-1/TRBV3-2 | CASSQISGNTEAFF
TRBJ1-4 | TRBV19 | CASTTGAVGEKLFF
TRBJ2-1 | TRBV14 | CASSRTRNEQFF
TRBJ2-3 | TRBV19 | CASSPGQGRTDTQYF
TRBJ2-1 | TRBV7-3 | CASSLTYRAGGDTYNEQFF
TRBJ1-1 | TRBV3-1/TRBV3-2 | CASSQWGREAFF
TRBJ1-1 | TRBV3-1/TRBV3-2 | CASSQDTGRTEAFF
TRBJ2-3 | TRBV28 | CASRPPGAGRTDTQYF
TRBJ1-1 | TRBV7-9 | CASTRTGGDTEAFF
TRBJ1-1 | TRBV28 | CASKKHRENTEAFF
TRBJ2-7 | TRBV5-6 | CASNPRGAGRSYEQYF
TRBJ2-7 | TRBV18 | CASSGTAETSYEQYF
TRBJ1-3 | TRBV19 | CASMRTAGNTIYF
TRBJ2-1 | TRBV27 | CASSSGLAGGPPFF
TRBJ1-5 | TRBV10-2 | CASSELGTWSNQPQHF
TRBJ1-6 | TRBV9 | CASSARQGNSPLHF
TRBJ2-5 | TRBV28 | CASIGMRETQYF
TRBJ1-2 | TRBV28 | CASTSAGGLNYGYTF